This T cell receptor beta chain is drawn from a study of cytomegalovirus exposure and HLA in healthy donors. The length of the CDR3 is 14 residues. Trimming took 3 bases from V and 2 from J, leaving 9 bases between them. Per the germline V gene, CDR1 is MNHEY and CDR2 is SMNVEV (reference sequence). PCR amplification relied on 60 Vbeta primers (plus 13 Jbeta primers). TCRdb's copy holds only in-frame clones and misses some; the assay was immunoSEQ multiplex PCR. The table includes approximately 150,000 clones, around 80% detected once. V usage is TRBV27 and J usage is TRBJ2-3; a possible D gene is TRBD2 (5 bases). The sample consisted of PBMCs. This clonotype originated in a man in his forties or fifties in good health and CMV-seronegative. The CDR3 protein is CASSFQRNTDTQYF. DNA of the CDR3: TGTGCCAGCAGTTTTCAGCGGAACACAGATACGCAGTATTTT.